The 8 T cell receptor beta chains below come from one sample, sequenced in a study of PD-1 blockade in classical Hodgkin lymphoma (dated by TCRdb to 2019 to 2021). The time point label, read with the paper, signifies: cycle 1 day 1 (C1D1), immediately before nivolumab initiation. Relapse after autologous stem cell transplantation had occurred in all trial patients, and cohorts A, B and C were distinguished by prior brentuximab vedotin exposure. Magnetic negative selection with a Miltenyi CD4+ T cell isolation kit was used to purify CD4+ T cells from thawed PBMCs. Library construction relied on the immunoSEQ multiplex PCR assay. TCRdb holds this immuneACCESS table with in-frame rearrangements only. Some clones are missing; in checked studies, unresolved V genes explain under half, and the rest has no known cause. Counted in this sample were thousands of clones; approximately 80% of them appeared once. Jointly, the top ten make up 6.5% to 7.5% of the sample.

The source material was CD4+ T cells from blood, sampled at baseline. These receptors were taken from a human donor with classical Hodgkin lymphoma.

The chain joins TRBV6-6 to TRBJ2-2; D not resolved. V gave up 8 bases and J gave up 3 bases, with 13 bases separating them. The CDR3 extends over 14 amino acids. Germline CDR1 is MNHNY and CDR2 is SVGAGI (reference sequence). The CDR3 is CASRNGRDTGELFF. CDR3 coding DNA: TGTGCCAGCCGAAATGGTCGGGACACCGGGGAGCTGTTTTTT.

This chain uses TRBV30 with TRBJ2-2; 8 bases line up with TRBD1. The CDR3 is 14 residues long. Per the germline V gene, CDR1 is GTSNPN and CDR2 is SVGIG (reference sequence). J gave up 6 bases and V 0 bases, and 3 bases lay outside the gene matches. Here the CDR3 reads CAWSVQGAAGELFF. DNA of the CDR3: TGTGCCTGGAGTGTCCAGGGGGCGGCCGGGGAGCTGTTTTTT.

The J gene is TRBJ1-2, the V gene TRBV4-3; no reliable D call. The CDR3 has 14 residues. Trimming removed 1 base at V and 0 bases at J, with 6 bases between. CDR1 is LGHNA and CDR2 is YSLEER in the germline V gene. CDR3 in DNA: TGCGCCAGCAGCCAAGGGAACGCTAACTATGGCTACACCTTC. Translated: CASSQGNANYGYTF.

The gene calls are TRBV5-1 and TRBJ2-3, with 8 bases identical to TRBD1. Germline assignment: CDR1 SGHRS and CDR2 YFSETQ. The CDR3 contains 14 residues. V trimming: 5 bases; J trimming: 5 bases; junction bases outside the gene matches: 7. CDR3 DNA: TGCGCCAGCAGACCGGACAGGGTAAGAGATACGCAGTATTTT. It is translated as CASRPDRVRDTQYF.

This clone occurred a few times. This chain joins TRBV11-2 and TRBJ1-1; a possible D gene is TRBD1 (6 bases). Germline lookup yields CDR1 SGHAT and CDR2 FQNNGV. V shed 2 bases and J shed 5 bases, with 9 bases lying between them. There are 13 residues in the CDR3. The CDR3 sequence is CASSLSQGTEAFF. The CDR3 region has the DNA TGTGCCAGCAGCTTAAGTCAGGGGACTGAAGCTTTCTTT.

The genes are TRBV7-3 and TRBJ2-1, with D possibly being TRBD1 or TRBD2 (6 bases each). From germline, CDR1 is SGHTA and CDR2 FQGTGA. V dropped 4 bases and J dropped 0 bases, with 16 bases sitting between them. CDR3 length: 17 amino acids. CDR3 residues: CASSSNGGLSSYNEQFF. The DNA for the CDR3 is TGTGCCAGCAGCTCTAACGGGGGCCTAAGCTCCTACAATGAGCAGTTCTTC.

Only a few counts were recorded for this clone. The genes are TRBV19 and TRBJ1-1; the D gene is possibly TRBD1 (6 bases). Between the trimmed V and J ends, which lost 6 bases and 2 bases, there was a span of 10 bases. The germline V gene encodes CDR1 LNHDA and CDR2 SQIVND (reference sequence). The CDR3 spans 13 residues. For the CDR3, the DNA is TGTGCCAGTAGGGGGACACACAACACTGAAGCTTTCTTT. Residues: CASRGTHNTEAFF.

J is TRBJ1-2 and V is TRBV19, with D perhaps TRBD1 (6 bases). Deletions cut 6 bases from V and 0 bases from J, with 14 bases between. CDR3 length equals 15 residues. Germline CDR1 is LNHDA and CDR2 is SQIVND (reference sequence). The CDR3 nucleotides read TGTGCCAGTAGATCAGGGGAGTCAGCTAACTATGGCTACACCTTC. This translates into CASRSGESANYGYTF.